One sample yielded the 18 T cell receptor beta chains listed below, sequenced in a study of T-cell memory formation after mild COVID-19 (dated by TCRdb to the early 2020s). Receptor libraries were prepared by 5' RACE. The reads were generated on an Illumina NovaSeq 6000. Using fastp trimming at Q25 and MiXCR clonotype assembly, TCRdb reanalyzed the public sequencing data and kept in-frame beta chains. Rows with one shared CDR3 protein collapse into an entry with the most common genes and DNA. In all, the sample holds about 350,000 distinct CDR3 sequences, and roughly 13% of those were seen once. The biggest ten clones account for about a fifth of the sample. Input material: PBMCs or a T cell subset sorted from them (not recorded which). Source of these receptors: a man aged 18 to 35 who had mild COVID-19 (a few samples of this study predate the infection). The sample titles of this study are shuffled in the database, so cell type and time point are left out; the donor was told from shared clones.

This clonotype was seen a few times. The CDR3 loop is CASSSWDGATQYF. The CDR3 coding sequence is TGTGCCAGCAGTTCGTGGGACGGGGCTACGCAGTATTTT. The chain links TRBV9 to TRBJ2-3; either TRBD1 or TRBD2 may fit D (5 bases each). Germline-derived CDR1 and CDR2 are SGDLS and YYNGEE. V lost 5 bases, J lost 8 bases, and 15 bases lay in between. The CDR3 loop spans 13 amino acids.

This clonotype occurred many times. This chain connects TRBV27 to TRBJ2-3; D is unclear. The germline V gene encodes CDR1 MNHEY and CDR2 SMNVEV (reference sequence). CDR3 size: 14 residues. Trimming took off 5 bases at V and 2 bases at J, with 11 bases between the two ends. CDR3: CASSAHSPTDTQYF. CDR3 coding DNA: TGTGCCAGCAGTGCACACAGCCCCACAGATACGCAGTATTTT.

The chain employs TRBV5-6 and TRBJ2-2; TRBD2 is a possible D gene (6 bases). V lost 1 base and J lost 3, with 10 bases in between. Germline V lookup: CDR1 SGHDT, CDR2 YYEEEE. The CDR3 loop spans 15 amino acids. The CDR3 is CASSLRGTYTGELFF. The CDR3 DNA follows: TGTGCCAGCAGCTTGCGAGGGACTTACACCGGGGAGCTGTTTTTT.

The chain combines TRBV7-9 with TRBJ1-5; the match to TRBD1 covers 7 bases. CDR3 length: 18 residues. J gave up 4 bases and V 1 base, and 13 bases lay outside the gene matches. Germline CDR1 SEHNR, CDR2 FQNEAQ (reference sequence). The CDR3: CASSLGTGNESANQPQHF. The CDR3 nucleotides are TGTGCCAGCAGCTTAGGGACAGGCAATGAATCGGCAAATCAGCCCCAGCATTTT.

This clonotype was seen many times. The V gene is TRBV3-1, the J gene TRBJ2-1; 8 positions agree with TRBD2. The CDR3 length is 16 residues. Germline trimming cut 1 base from V and 4 bases from J; bases unmatched to any gene: 6. Germline V CDR1 and CDR2: LGHDT, YNNKEL (reference sequence). CDR3 in DNA: TGTGCCAGCAGCCAAGGGGTTGGACTAGCTTACAATGAGCAGTTCTTC. This codes for CASSQGVGLAYNEQFF.

The rearrangement joins TRBV6-2 or TRBV6-3 to TRBJ1-6, with TRBD1 identical over 11 bases. CDR1 is MNHEY and CDR2 is SVGEGT in the germline V gene. J gave up 8 bases and V 6 bases, and 9 bases lay outside the gene matches. This CDR3 is 16 amino acids long. Here the CDR3 DNA reads TGTGCCAGCAGCCCAACCCTGGACAGGGGGCATTCACCCCTCCACTTT. It translates to CASSPTLDRGHSPLHF.

This clonotype was counted at least ten times. The rearrangement links TRBV5-1 to TRBJ2-1; maybe TRBD2 (5 bases). Trimming removed 7 bases at V and 2 bases at J, with 13 bases between. This CDR3 spans 14 amino acids. Germline lookup yields CDR1 SGHRS and CDR2 YFSETQ. CDR3 residues: CASFTSGTYNEQFF. For the CDR3, the DNA is TGCGCCAGCTTCACGAGCGGTACCTACAATGAGCAGTTCTTC.

The rearrangement uses TRBV28 and TRBJ1-2; the match to TRBD1 covers 12 bases. The germline V gene has CDR1 MDHEN and CDR2 SYDVKM. The CDR3 sequence is 16 residues long. Germline trimming cut 5 bases from V and 4 bases from J; bases unmatched to any gene: 8. The CDR3 bases are TGTGCCAGCAGTCCCTCAGGGACAGGGGGCCTCTATGGCTACACCTTC. It yields the protein CASSPSGTGGLYGYTF.

The genes are TRBV5-1 and TRBJ1-5; weak D call: TRBD1 (6 bases). The germline V gene has CDR1 SGHRS and CDR2 YFSETQ. The CDR3 covers 13 residues. The V and J ends lost 4 bases and 7 bases respectively, with 12 bases between them. CDR3: CASSPAGAQPQHF. In DNA form, the CDR3 reads TGCGCCAGCAGCCCGGCGGGGGCCCAGCCCCAGCATTTT.

The CDR3 is CASSPSATYEQYF. The CDR3 nucleotides read TGTGCCAGCAGCCCCTCGGCGACCTACGAGCAGTACTTC. This chain uses TRBV7-6 with TRBJ2-7; D is unclear. The CDR3 consists of 13 residues. Germline CDR1 is SGHVS and CDR2 is FNYEAQ. V gave up 5 bases and J gave up 2 bases, with 10 bases separating them.

The chain has TRBV5-6 and TRBJ2-3; D unclear. CDR1 is SGHDT, CDR2 YYEEEE, per germline. Trimming removed 4 bases from V and 0 bases from J, with 18 bases in between. There are 17 residues in the CDR3. The CDR3 loop is CASSPIWTLQSTDTQYF. The CDR3 DNA reads TGTGCCAGCAGCCCGATCTGGACCCTCCAAAGCACAGATACGCAGTATTTT.

This clonotype was seen ten or more times. The chain has TRBV29-1 and TRBJ1-1; D may be TRBD1 (5 bases). This CDR3 contains 13 residues. The germline V gene has CDR1 SQVTM and CDR2 ANQGSEA. V dropped 3 bases and J dropped 9 bases, with 17 bases sitting between them. CDR3 sequence: CSVDLGQGLQAFF. The CDR3 bases are TGCAGCGTTGATCTGGGCCAGGGCCTACAAGCTTTCTTT. The full variable domain, rest sourced from reference TRBV29-1 and TRBJ1-1, is SAVISQKPSRDICQRGTSLTIQCQVDSQVTMMFWYRQQPGQSLTLIATANQGSEATYESGFVIDKFPISRPNLTFSTLTVSNMSPEDSSIYLCSVDLGQGLQAFFGQGTRLTVV.

The V gene is TRBV10-2, the J gene TRBJ2-2, with 10 positions matching TRBD1. The CDR3 is made up of 14 amino acids. Germline V gene lookup returns CDR1 WSHSY and CDR2 SAAADI. Trimming took 8 bases from V and 7 from J; bases not matched to a gene: 7. CDR3 DNA: TGCGCCAGCCGCCCGGGACAGGGGCACGGGGAGCTGTTTTTT. This encodes CASRPGQGHGELFF.

This sequence joins TRBV12-3 or TRBV12-4 and TRBJ2-5; tentative D call: TRBD2 (6 bases). The ends were cut back, 5 bases at V and 5 bases at J, with 12 bases in the middle. This CDR3 is built from 13 residues. CDR3 protein: CASSAFGGETQYF. In nucleotides, the CDR3 is TGTGCCAGCAGTGCCTTTGGGGGGGAGACCCAGTACTTC.

This clonotype was seen a handful of times. This rearrangement joins TRBV7-2 to TRBJ2-3; weak D call: TRBD2 (6 bases). Trimming took 1 base from V and 4 from J, leaving 12 bases between them. Germline V lookup: CDR1 SGHTA, CDR2 FQGNSA. This CDR3 has 15 amino acids. CDR3 residues: CASSLGLWGADTQYF. CDR3 bases: TGTGCCAGCAGCTTAGGGCTCTGGGGGGCAGATACGCAGTATTTT.

The table lists this clonotype with many counts. The chain is built from TRBV20-1 and TRBJ1-6, with 8 bases matching TRBD1. V was clipped by 6 bases and J by 9 bases; unmatched bases: 7. The CDR3 is made up of 13 amino acids. Germline V CDR1 and CDR2: DFQATT, SNEGSKA (reference sequence). The CDR3 nucleotides are TGCAGTGCCCCGCCAGGGGGCGGTTCACCCCTCCACTTT. It codes for CSAPPGGGSPLHF.

This clonotype came up a few times. The rearrangement uses TRBV5-1 and TRBJ1-4; unclear D gene. This CDR3 region has 13 residues. With 1 base removed from V and 5 bases from J, the gap between germline ends came to 6 bases. Germline values: CDR1 SGHRS, CDR2 YFSETQ. Here the CDR3 reads CASSLSPNEKLFF. CDR3 bases: TGCGCCAGCAGCTTGTCGCCGAATGAAAAACTGTTTTTT.

The rearrangement uses TRBV6-6 and TRBJ2-1; TRBD2 matches 8 bases. From germline, CDR1 is MNHNY and CDR2 SVGAGI (reference sequence). The CDR3 loop spans 15 amino acids. The V and J ends lost 4 bases and 0 bases, in that order; junction bases with no gene match: 2. This CDR3 reads CASSFAGGSYNEQFF. Written as DNA, the CDR3 is TGTGCCAGCAGTTTTGCGGGGGGCTCCTACAATGAGCAGTTCTTC.